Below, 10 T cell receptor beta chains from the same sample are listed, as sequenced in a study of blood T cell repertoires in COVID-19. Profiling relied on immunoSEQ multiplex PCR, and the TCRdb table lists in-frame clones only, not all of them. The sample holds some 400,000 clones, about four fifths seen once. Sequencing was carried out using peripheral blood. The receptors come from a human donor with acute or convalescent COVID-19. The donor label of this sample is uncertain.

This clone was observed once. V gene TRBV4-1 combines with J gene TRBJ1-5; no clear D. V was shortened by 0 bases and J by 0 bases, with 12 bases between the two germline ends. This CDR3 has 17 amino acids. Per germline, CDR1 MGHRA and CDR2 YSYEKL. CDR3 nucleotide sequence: TGCGCCAGCAGCCAAGAAGTCACCAGTTATAGCAATCAGCCCCAGCATTTT. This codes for CASSQEVTSYSNQPQHF.

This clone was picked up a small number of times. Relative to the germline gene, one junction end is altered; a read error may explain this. As DNA, the CDR3 is TGTGCCAGCAGCCGACAGGGGAACTCTGAAGCTTTCTTT. Its protein is CASSRQGNSEAFF. V gene TRBV9 combines with J gene TRBJ1-1, with 8 bases matching TRBD1. The CDR3 contains 13 residues. Germline V lookup: CDR1 SGDLS, CDR2 YYNGEE.

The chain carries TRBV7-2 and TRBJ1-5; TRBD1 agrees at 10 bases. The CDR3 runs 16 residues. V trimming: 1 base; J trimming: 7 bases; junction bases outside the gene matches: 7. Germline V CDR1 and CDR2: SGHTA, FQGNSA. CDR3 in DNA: TGTGCCAGCAGCTTAGGGACAGGGGGAGTAGGACAGCCCCAGCATTTT. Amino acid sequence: CASSLGTGGVGQPQHF.

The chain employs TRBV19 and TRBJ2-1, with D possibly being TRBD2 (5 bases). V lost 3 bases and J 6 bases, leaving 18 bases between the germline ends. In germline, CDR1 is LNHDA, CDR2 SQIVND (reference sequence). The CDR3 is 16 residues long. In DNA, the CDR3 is TGTGCCAGTAGTATCGACCTCGGGCTAGCCGTCAATGAGCAGTTCTTC. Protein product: CASSIDLGLAVNEQFF.

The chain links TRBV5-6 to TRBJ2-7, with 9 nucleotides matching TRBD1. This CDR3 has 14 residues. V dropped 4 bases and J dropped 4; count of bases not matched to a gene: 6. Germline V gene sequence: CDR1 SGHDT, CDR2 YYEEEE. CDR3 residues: CASSGDRARYEQYF. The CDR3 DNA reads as TGTGCCAGCAGCGGGGACAGGGCCCGATACGAGCAGTACTTC. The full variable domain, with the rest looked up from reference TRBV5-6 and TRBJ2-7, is DAGVTQSPTHLIKTRGQQVTLRCSPKSGHDTVSWYQQALGQGPQFIFQYYEEEERQRGNFPDRFSGHQFPNYSSELNVNALLLGDSALYLCASSGDRARYEQYFGPGTRLTVT.

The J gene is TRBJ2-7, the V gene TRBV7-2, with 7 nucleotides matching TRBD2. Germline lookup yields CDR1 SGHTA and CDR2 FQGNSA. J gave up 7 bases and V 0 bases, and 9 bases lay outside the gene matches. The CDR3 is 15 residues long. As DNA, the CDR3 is TGTGCCAGCAGCTTAGCGGCGCGGGGGAGGGGAGAGCAGTACTTC. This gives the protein CASSLAARGRGEQYF.

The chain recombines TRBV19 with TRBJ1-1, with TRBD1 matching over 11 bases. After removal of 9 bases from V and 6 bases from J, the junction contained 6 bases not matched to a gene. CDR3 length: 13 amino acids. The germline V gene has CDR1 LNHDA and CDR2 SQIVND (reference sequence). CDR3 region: CASKDRGPSEAFF. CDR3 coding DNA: TGTGCCAGCAAGGACAGGGGGCCCTCTGAAGCTTTCTTT.

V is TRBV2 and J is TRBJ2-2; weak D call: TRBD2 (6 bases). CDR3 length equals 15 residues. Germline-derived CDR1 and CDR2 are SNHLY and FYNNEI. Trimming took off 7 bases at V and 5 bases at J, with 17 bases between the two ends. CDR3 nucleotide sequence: TGTGCCAGCATGGGGGGAGTTCGCAGGACCGGGGAGCTGTTTTTT. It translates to CASMGGVRRTGELFF.

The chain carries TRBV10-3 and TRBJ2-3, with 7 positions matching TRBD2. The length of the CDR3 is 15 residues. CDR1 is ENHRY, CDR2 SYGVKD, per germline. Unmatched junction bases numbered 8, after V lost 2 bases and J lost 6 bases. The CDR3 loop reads CAISEKAGASDTQYF. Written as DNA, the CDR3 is TGTGCCATCAGTGAGAAGGCGGGAGCCTCCGATACGCAGTATTTT.

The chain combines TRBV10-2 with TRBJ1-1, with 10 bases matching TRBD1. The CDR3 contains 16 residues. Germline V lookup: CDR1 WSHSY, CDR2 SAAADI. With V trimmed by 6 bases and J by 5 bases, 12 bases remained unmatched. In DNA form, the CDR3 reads TGCGCCAGCAGCGACCCTTCGGGGACAGGGGCGACTGAAGCTTTCTTT. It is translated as CASSDPSGTGATEAFF.